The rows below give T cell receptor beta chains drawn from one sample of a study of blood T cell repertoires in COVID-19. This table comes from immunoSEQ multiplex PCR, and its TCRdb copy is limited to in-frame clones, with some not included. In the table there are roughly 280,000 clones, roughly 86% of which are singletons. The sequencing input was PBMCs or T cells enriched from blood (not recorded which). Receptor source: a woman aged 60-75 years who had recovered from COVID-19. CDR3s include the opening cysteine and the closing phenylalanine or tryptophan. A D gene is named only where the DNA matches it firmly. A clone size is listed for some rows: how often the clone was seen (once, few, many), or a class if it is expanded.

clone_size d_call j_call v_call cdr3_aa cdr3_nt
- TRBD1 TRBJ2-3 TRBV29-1 CSVAEGAESDTQYF TGCAGCGTTGCCGAGGGGGCTGAATCAGATACGCAGTATTTT
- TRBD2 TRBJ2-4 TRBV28 CASSATSGPLGNIQYF TGTGCCAGCAGCGCTACTAGCGGTCCCCTGGGTAACATTCAGTACTTC
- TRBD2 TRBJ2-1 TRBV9 CASSALGGSYNEQFF TGTGCCAGCAGCGCCCTCGGCGGGAGCTACAATGAGCAGTTCTTC
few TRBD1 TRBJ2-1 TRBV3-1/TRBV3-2 CASSQDDWRQGLYNEQFF TGTGCCAGCAGCCAAGATGACTGGCGACAGGGGCTCTACAATGAGCAGTTCTTC
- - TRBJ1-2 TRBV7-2 CASSLVPRGYTF TGTGCCAGCAGCTTAGTACCTCGGGGCTACACCTTC
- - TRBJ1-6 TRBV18 CASSPPLRGRSPLHF TGTGCCAGCTCACCACCGCTCCGCGGGCGTTCACCCCTCCACTTT
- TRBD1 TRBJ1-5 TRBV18 CASSPPGFGQANQPQHF TGTGCCAGCTCACCACCAGGCTTCGGACAGGCAAATCAGCCCCAGCATTTT
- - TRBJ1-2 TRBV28 CASSFRVTRTEKANYGYTF TGTGCCAGCAGTTTCCGAGTAACGAGGACAGAAAAAGCTAACTATGGCTACACCTTC
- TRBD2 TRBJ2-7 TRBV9 CASSVDQRGFYEQYF TGTGCCAGCAGCGTAGATCAGCGGGGGTTTTACGAGCAGTACTTC
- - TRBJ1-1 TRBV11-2 CASREPESHTEAFF TGTGCCAGCAGGGAACCGGAGAGCCACACTGAAGCTTTCTTT
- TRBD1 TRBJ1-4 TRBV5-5 CASSRDRGLLKLFF TGTGCCAGCAGCCGAGACAGGGGGCTATTGAAACTGTTTTTT
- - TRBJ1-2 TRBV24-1 CATSKGVRGYGYTF TGTGCCACCTCTAAGGGGGTAAGAGGCTATGGCTACACCTTC
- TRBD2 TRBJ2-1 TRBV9 CASSLLGSGGNEQFF TGTGCCAGCAGCCTCTTGGGTAGCGGGGGTAATGAGCAGTTCTTC
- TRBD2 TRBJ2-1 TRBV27 CASRPYPPGLAPASEQFF TGTGCCAGCAGGCCCTACCCCCCGGGACTAGCGCCTGCCAGTGAGCAGTTCTTC
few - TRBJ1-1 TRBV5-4 CASSLGAGAMNTEAFF TGTGCCAGCAGCTTGGGGGCAGGTGCTATGAACACTGAAGCTTTCTTT
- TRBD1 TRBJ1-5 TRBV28 CASVTGVGQPQHF TGTGCCAGCGTGACAGGGGTTGGTCAGCCCCAGCATTTT
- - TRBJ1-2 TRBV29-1 CSVETPGANYGYTF TGCAGCGTTGAAACGCCAGGGGCTAACTATGGCTACACCTTC
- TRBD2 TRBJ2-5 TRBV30 CAWSSRGLAGETQYF TGTGCCTGGAGTTCACGGGGACTAGCGGGAGAGACCCAGTACTTC
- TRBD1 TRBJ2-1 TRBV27 CASGQQRGQQFF TGTGCCAGCGGGCAGCAAAGGGGGCAGCAGTTCTTC
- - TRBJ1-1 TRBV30 CAWSTGWDTEAFF TGTGCCTGGAGTACAGGGTGGGACACTGAAGCTTTCTTT
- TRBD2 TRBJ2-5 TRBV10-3 CAISGSGLAGQETQYF TGTGCCATCAGTGGGTCGGGACTAGCGGGGCAAGAGACCCAGTACTTC